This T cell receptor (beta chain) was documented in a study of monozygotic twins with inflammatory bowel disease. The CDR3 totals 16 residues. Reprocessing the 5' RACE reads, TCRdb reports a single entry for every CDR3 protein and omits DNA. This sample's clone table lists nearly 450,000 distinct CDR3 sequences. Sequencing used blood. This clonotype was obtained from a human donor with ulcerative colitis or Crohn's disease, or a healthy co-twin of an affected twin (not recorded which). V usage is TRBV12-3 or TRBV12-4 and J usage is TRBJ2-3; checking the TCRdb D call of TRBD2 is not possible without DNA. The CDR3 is CASSLATSGRAVTQYF.